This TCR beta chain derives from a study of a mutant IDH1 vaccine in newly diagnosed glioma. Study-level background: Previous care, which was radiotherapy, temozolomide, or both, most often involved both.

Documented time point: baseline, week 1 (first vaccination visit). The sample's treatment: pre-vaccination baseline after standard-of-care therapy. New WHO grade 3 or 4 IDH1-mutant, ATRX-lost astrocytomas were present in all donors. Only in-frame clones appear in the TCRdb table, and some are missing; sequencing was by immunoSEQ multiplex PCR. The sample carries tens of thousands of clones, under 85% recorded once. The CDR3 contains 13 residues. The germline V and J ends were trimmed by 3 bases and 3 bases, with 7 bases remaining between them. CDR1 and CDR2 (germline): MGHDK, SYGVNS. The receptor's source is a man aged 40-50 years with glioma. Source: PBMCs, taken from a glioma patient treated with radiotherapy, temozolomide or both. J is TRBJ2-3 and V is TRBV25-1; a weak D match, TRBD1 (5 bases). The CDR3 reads CASSDQGTDTQYF. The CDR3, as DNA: TGTGCCAGCAGTGACCAGGGTACAGATACGCAGTATTTT.